Presented here are 23 T cell receptor beta chains from one specimen sequenced in a study of control samples from healthy donors and cancer patients. TCRdb's table, derived via immunoSEQ multiplex PCR, lists solely in-frame clones and lacks some. The table records about 77,000 clones, 92% of them present only once. Sequenced material: blood. These TCRs come from a woman aged 60-75 years in good health.

The rearrangement uses TRBV19 and TRBJ1-4; TRBD1 might be the D (5 bases). Per the germline V gene, CDR1 is LNHDA and CDR2 is SQIVND (reference sequence). Trimming removed 3 bases from V and 10 bases from J, with 6 bases in between. The CDR3 is 11 amino acids. CDR3 in DNA: TGTGCCAGTAGTATCGACAGAAAACTGTTTTTT. It encodes CASSIDRKLFF.

In this sample, this clone turned up once. The chain joins TRBV28 to TRBJ1-2; D remains ambiguous. V was cut by 1 base and J by 8 bases, with 17 bases left in between. Germline CDR1 reads MDHEN; CDR2 reads SYDVKM. The CDR3 runs to 15 residues. As DNA, the CDR3 is TGTGCCAGCAGTTTATCGAGGACTGCGTTCTCAGGCTACACCTTC. This sequence encodes CASSLSRTAFSGYTF.

The rearrangement uses TRBV6-1 and TRBJ1-4, with D unclear. With 0 bases removed from V and 5 bases from J, the gap between germline ends came to 10 bases. Germline CDR1 MNHNS, CDR2 SASEGT. This CDR3 comprises 15 residues. In nucleotides, the CDR3 is TGTGCCAGCAGTGAAGCCCATTACAACAATGAAAAACTGTTTTTT. Protein sequence: CASSEAHYNNEKLFF.

In its sample, this clone was seen once. The rearrangement uses TRBV30 and TRBJ2-2; D perhaps matches TRBD1 (8 bases). Trimming pared 4 bases from V and 5 bases from J, leaving 14 bases between. Per the germline V gene, CDR1 is GTSNPN and CDR2 is SVGIG (reference sequence). This CDR3 spans 14 amino acids. The CDR3 loop is CAWTIQGGTGELFF. The CDR3 nucleotides read TGTGCCTGGACCATACAGGGGGGGACCGGGGAGCTGTTTTTT.

This clone appeared once. The chain links TRBV6-6 to TRBJ1-3; TRBD1 agrees at 8 bases. The CDR3 consists of 15 residues. Unmatched junction bases numbered 7, after V lost 4 bases and J lost 5 bases. The germline gives CDR1 MNHNY, CDR2 SVGAGI (reference sequence). CDR3 nucleotide sequence: TGTGCCAGCAGTTCATCAGGGGGCGGAAGAAACACCATATATTTT. Translated: CASSSSGGGRNTIYF.

This chain connects TRBV6-5 to TRBJ2-3, with unresolved D. V was shortened by 5 bases and J by 0 bases, with 12 bases between the two germline ends. The CDR3 has 15 amino acids. Germline V gene sequence: CDR1 MNHEY, CDR2 SVGAGI. CDR3 protein: CASSPSFSSTDTQYF. DNA of the CDR3: TGTGCCAGCAGTCCAAGCTTTTCTAGCACAGATACGCAGTATTTT.

This chain joins TRBV6-4 and TRBJ2-3; 10 bases fit TRBD1. The length of the CDR3 is 14 residues. Looked up from germline, CDR1 is MRHNA and CDR2 is SNTAGT. V lost 6 bases and J lost 3; bases outside the gene matches: 3. The CDR3 DNA follows: TGTGCCAGCAGGAAGGGACAGGGGACAGATACGCAGTATTTT. This translates into CASRKGQGTDTQYF.

The chain uses TRBV19 and TRBJ1-1; D unresolved. V lost 4 bases to trimming and J lost 1 base, with 10 bases between them. Germline V gene data show CDR1 as LNHDA and CDR2 as SQIVND (reference sequence). The CDR3 spans 14 residues. CDR3 nucleotide sequence: TGTGCCAGTAGTAGGCTCTTAAGGAACACTGAAGCTTTCTTT. This gives the protein CASSRLLRNTEAFF.

This chain links TRBV19 with TRBJ1-2; a weak D match, TRBD1 (5 bases). The V gene's germline CDR1 is LNHDA and CDR2 SQIVND (reference sequence). Trimming pared 6 bases from V and 8 bases from J, leaving 16 bases between. The CDR3 runs 13 residues. This CDR3 is CASRGTAVRGYTF. CDR3 nucleotides: TGTGCCAGTAGGGGGACTGCCGTGAGGGGCTACACCTTC.

The J gene is TRBJ2-2, the V gene TRBV10-3; TRBD2 is a possible D gene (5 bases). The V end was cut by 5 bases, the J end by 1 base, with 5 bases between. CDR1 ENHRY and CDR2 SYGVKD come from the germline V gene. The CDR3 length is 13 residues. CDR3 protein: CAISSGNTGELFF. CDR3 bases: TGTGCCATCAGTAGCGGGAACACCGGGGAGCTGTTTTTT.

The table lists this clone with a few counts. The chain links TRBV19 to TRBJ1-1; D is ambiguous. The CDR3 totals 14 residues. With 9 bases removed from V and 1 base from J, the gap between germline ends came to 15 bases. Looked up from germline, CDR1 is LNHDA and CDR2 is SQIVND (reference sequence). The CDR3 nucleotides read TGTGCCAGCAGCATGGGAGTGTCGAACACTGAAGCTTTCTTT. Protein product: CASSMGVSNTEAFF.

V is TRBV6-5 and J is TRBJ2-1; D assignment may be TRBD1 or TRBD2 (6 bases each). Germline V CDR1 and CDR2: MNHEY, SVGAGI. The CDR3 covers 15 residues. With 6 bases removed from V and 5 bases from J, the gap between germline ends came to 17 bases. The CDR3 DNA is TGTGCCAGCAGGGGGGCGGGGCCCAACCACAATGAGCAGTTCTTC. Translated, it gives CASRGAGPNHNEQFF.

This sequence joins TRBV13 and TRBJ2-5; TRBD2 matches 7 bases. Germline CDR1 is PRHDT and CDR2 is FYEKMQ (reference sequence). The CDR3 contains 16 residues. J lost 3 bases, V lost 2 bases, and 9 bases had no gene match. Written as DNA, the CDR3 is TGTGCCAGCAGCTTACCCCTCGGACTAGTGAAAGAGACCCAGTACTTC. This sequence encodes CASSLPLGLVKETQYF.

The chain recombines TRBV5-1 with TRBJ2-3; D may correspond to TRBD1 or TRBD2 (6 bases each). V lost 1 base, J lost 1 base, and 16 bases lay in between. CDR1 and CDR2 (germline): SGHRS, YFSETQ. This CDR3 is 17 amino acids long. CDR3 residues: CASSLLPGARGTDTQYF. CDR3 sequence (DNA): TGCGCCAGCAGCTTGCTACCGGGGGCTCGTGGCACAGATACGCAGTATTTT.

This chain links TRBV4-3 with TRBJ2-7, with TRBD2 matching 7 bases. Germline trimming cut 0 bases from V and 3 bases from J; bases unmatched to any gene: 11. CDR3 length: 17 residues. Germline CDR1 reads LGHNA; CDR2 reads YSLEER. The CDR3: CASSQDSGGSWGYEQYF. DNA for the CDR3: TGCGCCAGCAGCCAAGATTCCGGCGGGAGCTGGGGCTACGAGCAGTACTTC.

The chain recombines TRBV5-6 with TRBJ2-3; weak D call: TRBD1 (6 bases). CDR3 length: 15 amino acids. The V gene's germline CDR1 is SGHDT and CDR2 YYEEEE. Trimming removed 4 bases from V and 3 bases from J, with 15 bases in between. The CDR3 nucleotides are TGTGCCAGCAGCGTGGGGACACCCGCGACAGATACGCAGTATTTT. The encoded protein is CASSVGTPATDTQYF.

This clone was seen just once. CDR3 sequence: CASSVTYSGGPYEQYF. CDR3 sequence (DNA): TGTGCCAGCAGCGTAACCTATAGCGGGGGGCCCTACGAGCAGTACTTC. V and J are TRBV11-2 and TRBJ2-7, with 10 bases matching TRBD2. This CDR3 region has 16 residues. With V trimmed by 5 bases and J by 2 bases, 9 bases remained unmatched. CDR1 is SGHAT, CDR2 FQNNGV, per germline.

The chain carries TRBV7-8 and TRBJ1-1, with 9 positions matching TRBD1. Trimming took 2 bases from V and 3 from J; bases not matched to a gene: 10. Germline assignment: CDR1 SGHVS and CDR2 FQNEAQ. The CDR3 consists of 17 residues. The CDR3 DNA reads as TGTGCCAGCAGCTTATTTGGGACAGGGAAGGGGGACACTGAAGCTTTCTTT. Translating gives CASSLFGTGKGDTEAFF.

This clone came up once. The chain employs TRBV18 and TRBJ2-5; 7 bases map to TRBD2. The trim removed 3 bases at V and 5 bases at J, leaving 9 bases unmatched. This CDR3 comprises 15 residues. Germline values: CDR1 KGHSH, CDR2 LQKENI. Here the CDR3 reads CASSPRLAMDETQYF. CDR3 coding DNA: TGTGCCAGCTCACCCAGACTAGCAATGGACGAGACCCAGTACTTC.

This sequence joins TRBV19 and TRBJ2-5; 7 positions match TRBD2. V was clipped by 3 bases and J by 2 bases; unmatched bases: 0. This CDR3 contains 13 residues. Germline assignment: CDR1 LNHDA and CDR2 SQIVND (reference sequence). The CDR3, as DNA: TGTGCCAGTAGTATGGGGGGGCAAGAGACCCAGTACTTC. Residues: CASSMGGQETQYF.

The CDR3 spells CASSLWWKYQPQHF. CDR3 DNA sequence: TGTGCCAGCAGTCTATGGTGGAAATATCAGCCCCAGCATTTT. This rearrangement joins TRBV2 to TRBJ1-5; D unresolved. Germline V gene lookup returns CDR1 SNHLY and CDR2 FYNNEI. This CDR3 is built from 14 residues. V lost 5 bases, J lost 5 bases, and 13 bases lay in between.

This clone has just one count. The chain employs TRBV27 and TRBJ1-4, with a possible D match to TRBD1 (6 bases). Trimming cost V 5 bases and J 4 bases, with 11 bases left between them. This CDR3 contains 14 residues. Germline V gene lookup returns CDR1 MNHEY and CDR2 SMNVEV (reference sequence). The chain's CDR3 is CASSTGQFNEKLFF. The CDR3 DNA is TGTGCCAGCAGTACCGGACAGTTTAATGAAAAACTGTTTTTT. Full variable domain (missing parts from reference TRBV27 and TRBJ1-4): EAQVTQNPRYLITVTGKKLTVTCSQNMNHEYMSWYRQDPGLGLRQIYYSMNVEVTDKGDVPEGYKVSRKEKRNFPLILESPSPNQTSLYFCASSTGQFNEKLFFGSGTQLSVL.

The chain is built from TRBV7-2 and TRBJ2-5; D uncertain. The germline CDR1 and CDR2 sequences are SGHTA and FQGNSA. CDR3 length equals 12 residues. The V end lost 2 bases, the J end lost 4 bases, and 5 bases lay between the germline ends. Here the CDR3 reads CASSLSRETQYF. The CDR3, as DNA: TGTGCCAGCAGCTTATCCCGAGAGACCCAGTACTTC. Complete variable domain (other parts from reference TRBV7-2 and TRBJ2-5): GAGVSQSPSNKVTEKGKDVELRCDPISGHTALYWYRQSLGQGLEFLIYFQGNSAPDKSGLPSDRFSAERTGGSVSTLTIQRTQQEDSAVYLCASSLSRETQYFGPGTRLLVL.